This T cell receptor (beta chain) is from a study of T-cell memory formation after mild COVID-19. Study information: TCR clusters mostly belonged to single donors.

Each CDR3 protein is one row after TCRdb ran MiXCR on the 5' RACE reads. The repertoire has under 70,000 distinct CDR3 sequences, about a tenth of them found once; the top ten carry about 1%. Findings of the study overall: CD4+ contracting clones lay mainly in CM and EM, CD8+ ones in EMRA. There was no confirmation that second-wave clones peaking on day 37 were SARS-CoV-2 specific.

The CDR3 is 13 residues long. Germline-derived CDR1 and CDR2 are LGHNT and FRNRAP. V lost 1 base to trimming and J lost 5 bases, with 9 bases between them. This clonotype was picked up many times. What it binds is unknown. V usage is TRBV12-5 and J usage is TRBJ2-7, with a possible D match to TRBD1 (5 bases). The TCR originated in a man aged 18 to 30 who had mild COVID-19 (a few samples of this study predate the infection). Cell type and time point are not known. The specimen was PBMCs or a T cell subset sorted from them (not recorded which). This chain's CDR3 is CASGLEGFNEQYF. In DNA, the CDR3 is TGTGCTAGTGGTTTGGAGGGGTTCAACGAGCAGTACTTC.